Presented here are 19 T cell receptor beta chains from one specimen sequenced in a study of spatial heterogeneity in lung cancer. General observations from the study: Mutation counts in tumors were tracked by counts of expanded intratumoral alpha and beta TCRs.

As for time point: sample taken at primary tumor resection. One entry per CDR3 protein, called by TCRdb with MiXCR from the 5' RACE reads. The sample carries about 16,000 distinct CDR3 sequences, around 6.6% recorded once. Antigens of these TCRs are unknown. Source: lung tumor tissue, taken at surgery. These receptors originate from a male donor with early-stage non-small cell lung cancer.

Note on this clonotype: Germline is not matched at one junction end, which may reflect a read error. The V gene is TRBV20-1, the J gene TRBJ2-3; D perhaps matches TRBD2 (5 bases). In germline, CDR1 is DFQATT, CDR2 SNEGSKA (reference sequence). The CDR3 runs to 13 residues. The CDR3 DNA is TGCAGTACTAGATCCGACACTCACAATACGCAGTATTTT. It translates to CSTRSDTHNTQYF.

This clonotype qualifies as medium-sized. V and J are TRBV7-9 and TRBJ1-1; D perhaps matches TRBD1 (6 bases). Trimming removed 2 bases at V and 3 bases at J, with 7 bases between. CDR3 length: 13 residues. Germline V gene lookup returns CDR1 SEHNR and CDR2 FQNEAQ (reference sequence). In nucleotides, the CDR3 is TGTGCCAGCAGCTTACAGGGGCACACTGAAGCTTTCTTT. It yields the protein CASSLQGHTEAFF. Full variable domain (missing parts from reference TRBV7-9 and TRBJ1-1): DTGVSQNPRHKITKRGQNVTFRCDPISEHNRLYWYRQTLGQGPEFLTYFQNEAQLEKSRLLSDRFSAERPKGSFSTLEIQRTEQGDSAMYLCASSLQGHTEAFFGQGTRLTVV.

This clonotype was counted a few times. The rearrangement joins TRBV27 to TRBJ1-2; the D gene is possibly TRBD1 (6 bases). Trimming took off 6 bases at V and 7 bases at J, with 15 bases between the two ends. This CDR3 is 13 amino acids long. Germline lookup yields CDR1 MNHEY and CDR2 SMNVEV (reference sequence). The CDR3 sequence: CASSPGAGSGYTF. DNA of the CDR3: TGTGCCAGCAGCCCAGGGGCGGGGTCTGGCTACACCTTC.

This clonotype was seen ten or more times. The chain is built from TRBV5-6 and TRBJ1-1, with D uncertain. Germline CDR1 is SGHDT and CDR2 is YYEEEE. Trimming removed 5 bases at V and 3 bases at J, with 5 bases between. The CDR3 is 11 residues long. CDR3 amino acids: CASSGHTEAFF. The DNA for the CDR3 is TGTGCCAGCAGTGGACACACTGAAGCTTTCTTT.

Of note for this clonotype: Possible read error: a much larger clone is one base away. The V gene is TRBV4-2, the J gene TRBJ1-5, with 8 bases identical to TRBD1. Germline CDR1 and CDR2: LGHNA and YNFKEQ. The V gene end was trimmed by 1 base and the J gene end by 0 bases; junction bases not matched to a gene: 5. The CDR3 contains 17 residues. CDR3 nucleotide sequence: TGTGCCAGCAGCCAAGGGGGACAGGAATTTAGCAATCAGCCCCAGCATTTT. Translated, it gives CASSQGGQEFSNQPQHF.

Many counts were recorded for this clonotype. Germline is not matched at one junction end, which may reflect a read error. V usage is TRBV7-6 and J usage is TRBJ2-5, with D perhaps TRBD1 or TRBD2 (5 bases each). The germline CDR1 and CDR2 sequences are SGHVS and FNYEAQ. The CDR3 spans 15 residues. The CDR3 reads CASSPRTGTEDTQYF. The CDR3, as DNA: TGTGCCAGCAGCCCAAGAACTGGGACGGAAGACACCCAGTACTTC.

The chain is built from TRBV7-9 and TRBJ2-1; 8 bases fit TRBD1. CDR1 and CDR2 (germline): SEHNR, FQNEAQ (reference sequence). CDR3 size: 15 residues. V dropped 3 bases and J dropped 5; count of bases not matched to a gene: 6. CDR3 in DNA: TGTGCCAGCAGCTTCGGACAGGGAGCAGACAATGAGCAGTTCTTC. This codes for CASSFGQGADNEQFF.

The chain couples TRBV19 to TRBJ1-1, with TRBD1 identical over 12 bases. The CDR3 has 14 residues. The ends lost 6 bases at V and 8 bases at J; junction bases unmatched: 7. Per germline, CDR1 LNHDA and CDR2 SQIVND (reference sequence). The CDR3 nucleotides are TGTGCCAGTAGCTGGGGACAGGGGGCGAAGGAAGCTTTCTTT. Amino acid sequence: CASSWGQGAKEAFF.

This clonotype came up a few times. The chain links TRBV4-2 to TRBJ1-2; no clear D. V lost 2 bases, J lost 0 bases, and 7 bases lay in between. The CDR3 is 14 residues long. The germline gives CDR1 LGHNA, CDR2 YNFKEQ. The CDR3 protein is CASSQLRANYGYTF. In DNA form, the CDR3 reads TGTGCCAGCAGCCAACTACGGGCTAACTATGGCTACACCTTC.

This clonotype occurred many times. CDR3 DNA sequence: TGTGCCAGCAGTAACCCCGGGAGCCACTACAATGAGCAGTTCTTC. Protein product: CASSNPGSHYNEQFF. V gene TRBV6-1 combines with J gene TRBJ2-1; D might be TRBD2 (6 bases). V lost 5 bases and J lost 3, with 14 bases in between. CDR3 length: 15 residues. In germline, CDR1 is MNHNS, CDR2 SASEGT.

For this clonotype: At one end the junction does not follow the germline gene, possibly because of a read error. The CDR3 coding sequence is TGCAGTGCTAGAGGAATAGCGCAAGGCTACAACTTC. Translated, it gives CSARGIAQGYNF. The chain couples TRBV20-1 to TRBJ1-2; D remains ambiguous. Germline V gene lookup returns CDR1 DFQATT and CDR2 SNEGSKA (reference sequence). This CDR3 is 12 amino acids long.

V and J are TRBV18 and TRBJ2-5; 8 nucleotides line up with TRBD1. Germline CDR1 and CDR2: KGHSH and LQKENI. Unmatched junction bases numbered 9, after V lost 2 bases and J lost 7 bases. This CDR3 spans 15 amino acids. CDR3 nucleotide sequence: TGTGCCAGCTCACCAACGACAGGGGTCGAAGCGACCCAGTACTTC. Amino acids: CASSPTTGVEATQYF.

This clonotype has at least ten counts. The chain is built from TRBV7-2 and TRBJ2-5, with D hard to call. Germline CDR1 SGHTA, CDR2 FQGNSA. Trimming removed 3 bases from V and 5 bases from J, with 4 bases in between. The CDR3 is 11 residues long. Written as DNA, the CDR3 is TGTGCCAGCAGCTTCGCGGAGACCCAGTACTTC. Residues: CASSFAETQYF. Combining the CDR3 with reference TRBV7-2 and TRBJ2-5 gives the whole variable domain GAGVSQSPSNKVTEKGKDVELRCDPISGHTALYWYRQSLGQGLEFLIYFQGNSAPDKSGLPSDRFSAERTGGSVSTLTIQRTQQEDSAVYLCASSFAETQYFGPGTRLLVL.

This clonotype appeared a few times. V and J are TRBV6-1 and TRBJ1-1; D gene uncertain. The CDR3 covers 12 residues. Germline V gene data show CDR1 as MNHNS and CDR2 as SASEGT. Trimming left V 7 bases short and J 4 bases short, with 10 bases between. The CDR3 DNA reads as TGTGCCAGCACCGCCGTCGGCACTGAAGCTTTCTTT. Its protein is CASTAVGTEAFF.

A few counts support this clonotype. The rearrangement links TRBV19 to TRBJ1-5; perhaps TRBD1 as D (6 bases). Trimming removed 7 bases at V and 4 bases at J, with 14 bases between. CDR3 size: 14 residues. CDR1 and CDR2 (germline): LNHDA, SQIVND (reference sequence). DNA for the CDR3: TGTGCCAGTAAGACAGGTCAGTTAAATCAGCCCCAGCATTTT. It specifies CASKTGQLNQPQHF.

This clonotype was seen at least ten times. The CDR3 coding sequence is TGCAGTGCTAGGGTGGCAGGGAGGAACGAGCAGTACGTC. It yields the protein CSARVAGRNEQYV. V and J are TRBV20-1 and TRBJ2-7; a possible D gene is TRBD2 (6 bases). Trimming pared 3 bases from V and 5 bases from J, leaving 14 bases between. From germline, CDR1 is DFQATT and CDR2 SNEGSKA (reference sequence). CDR3 length: 13 amino acids.

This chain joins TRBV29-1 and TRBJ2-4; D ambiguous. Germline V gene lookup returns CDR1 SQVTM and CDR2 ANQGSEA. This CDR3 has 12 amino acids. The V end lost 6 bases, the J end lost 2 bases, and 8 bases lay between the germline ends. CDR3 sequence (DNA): TGCAGCGTGCTCGGCCCCAAAAACATTCAGTACTTC. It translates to CSVLGPKNIQYF.

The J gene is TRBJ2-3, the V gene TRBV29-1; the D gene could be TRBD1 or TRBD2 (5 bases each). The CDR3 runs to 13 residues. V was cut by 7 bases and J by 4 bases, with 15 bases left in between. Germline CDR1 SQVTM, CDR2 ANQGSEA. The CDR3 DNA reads TGCAGCGCCTCAGGGAGTTCTCCAGATACGCAGTATTTT. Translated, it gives CSASGSSPDTQYF.

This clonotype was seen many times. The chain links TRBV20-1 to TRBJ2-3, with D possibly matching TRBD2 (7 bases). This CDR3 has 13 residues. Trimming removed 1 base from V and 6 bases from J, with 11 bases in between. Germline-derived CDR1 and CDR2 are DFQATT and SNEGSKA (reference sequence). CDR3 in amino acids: CSARGGGHDTQYF. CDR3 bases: TGCAGTGCTAGAGGGGGGGGCCACGATACGCAGTATTTT.